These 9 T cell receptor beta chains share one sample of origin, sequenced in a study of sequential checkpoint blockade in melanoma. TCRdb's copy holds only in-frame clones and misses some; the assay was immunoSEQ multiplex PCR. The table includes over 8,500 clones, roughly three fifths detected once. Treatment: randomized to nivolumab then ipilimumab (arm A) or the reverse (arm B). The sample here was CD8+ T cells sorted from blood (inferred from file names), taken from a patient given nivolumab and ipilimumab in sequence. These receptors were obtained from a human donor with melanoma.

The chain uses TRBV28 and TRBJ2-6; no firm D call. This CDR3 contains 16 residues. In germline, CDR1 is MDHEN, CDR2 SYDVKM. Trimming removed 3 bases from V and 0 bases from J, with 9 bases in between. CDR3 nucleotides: TGTGCCAGCAGTTTCTTACGCTACTCTGGGGCCAACGTCCTGACTTTC. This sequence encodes CASSFLRYSGANVLTF. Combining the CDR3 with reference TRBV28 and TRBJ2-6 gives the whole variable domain DVKVTQSSRYLVKRTGEKVFLECVQDMDHENMFWYRQDPGLGLRLIYFSYDVKMKEKGDIPEGYSVSREKKERFSLILESASTNQTSMYLCASSFLRYSGANVLTFGAGSRLTVL.

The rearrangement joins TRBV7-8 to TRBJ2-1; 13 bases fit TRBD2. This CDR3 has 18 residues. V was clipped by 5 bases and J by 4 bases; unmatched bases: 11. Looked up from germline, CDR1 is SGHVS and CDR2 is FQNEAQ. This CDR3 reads CASSPRTSGRIGYNEQFF. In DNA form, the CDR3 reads TGTGCCAGCAGCCCCCGGACTAGCGGGAGAATCGGGTACAATGAGCAGTTCTTC. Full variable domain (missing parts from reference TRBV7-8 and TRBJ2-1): GAGVSQSPRYKVAKRGQDVALRCDPISGHVSLFWYQQALGQGPEFLTYFQNEAQLDKSGLPSDRFFAERPEGSVSTLKIQRTQQEDSAVYLCASSPRTSGRIGYNEQFFGPGTRLTVL.

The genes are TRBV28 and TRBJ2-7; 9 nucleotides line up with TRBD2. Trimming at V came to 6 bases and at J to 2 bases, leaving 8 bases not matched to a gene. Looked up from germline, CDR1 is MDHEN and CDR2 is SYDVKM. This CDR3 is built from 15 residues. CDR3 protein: CASSWDSGGTYEQYF. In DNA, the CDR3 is TGTGCCAGCAGCTGGGACAGCGGGGGGACCTACGAGCAGTACTTC.

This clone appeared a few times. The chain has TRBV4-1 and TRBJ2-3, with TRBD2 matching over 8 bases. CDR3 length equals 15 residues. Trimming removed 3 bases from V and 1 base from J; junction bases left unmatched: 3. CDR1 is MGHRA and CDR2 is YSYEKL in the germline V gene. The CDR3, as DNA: TGCGCCAGCAGCCAGGCAGCGGGGGGCACAGATACGCAGTATTTT. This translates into CASSQAAGGTDTQYF.

The DNA for the CDR3 is TGTGCCAGCAGGGCCCCAGGGGGTTCCTACAATGAGCAGTTCTTC. It specifies CASRAPGGSYNEQFF. This sequence joins TRBV7-9 and TRBJ2-1; TRBD1 agrees at 7 bases. With 6 bases clipped from V and 1 base from J, the junction kept 6 bases outside the gene matches. Germline CDR1 and CDR2: SEHNR and FQNEAQ (reference sequence). This CDR3 spans 15 amino acids.

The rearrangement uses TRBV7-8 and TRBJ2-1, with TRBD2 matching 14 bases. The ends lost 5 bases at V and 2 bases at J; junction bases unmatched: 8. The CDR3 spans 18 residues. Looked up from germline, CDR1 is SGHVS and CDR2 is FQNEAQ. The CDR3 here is CASSPGTSGGAAYNEQFF. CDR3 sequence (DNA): TGTGCCAGCAGCCCCGGGACTAGCGGGGGTGCGGCCTACAATGAGCAGTTCTTC.

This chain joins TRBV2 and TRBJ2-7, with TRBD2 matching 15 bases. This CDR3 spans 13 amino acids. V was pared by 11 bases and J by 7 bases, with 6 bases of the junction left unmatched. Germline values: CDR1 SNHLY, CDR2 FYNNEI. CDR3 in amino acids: CAGWTSGRGEQYF. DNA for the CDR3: TGTGCCGGCTGGACTAGCGGGAGGGGGGAGCAGTACTTC.

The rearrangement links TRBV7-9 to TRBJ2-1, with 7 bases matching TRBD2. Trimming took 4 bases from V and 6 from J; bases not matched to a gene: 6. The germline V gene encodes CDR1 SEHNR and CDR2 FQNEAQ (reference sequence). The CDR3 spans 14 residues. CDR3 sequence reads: CASSSELATNEQFF. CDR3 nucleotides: TGTGCCAGCAGCTCAGAACTAGCGACCAATGAGCAGTTCTTC. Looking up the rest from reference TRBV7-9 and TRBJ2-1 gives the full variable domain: DTGVSQNPRHKITKRGQNVTFRCDPISEHNRLYWYRQTLGQGPEFLTYFQNEAQLEKSRLLSDRFSAERPKGSFSTLEIQRTEQGDSAMYLCASSSELATNEQFFGPGTRLTVL.

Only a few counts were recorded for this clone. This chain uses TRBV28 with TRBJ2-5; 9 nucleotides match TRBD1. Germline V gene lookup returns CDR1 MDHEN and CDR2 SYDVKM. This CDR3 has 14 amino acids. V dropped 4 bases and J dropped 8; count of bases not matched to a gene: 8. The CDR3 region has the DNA TGTGCCAGCAGTTATACCGGGACAGGGAGTACCCAGTACTTC. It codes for CASSYTGTGSTQYF.